A selection of T cell receptor beta chains follows, all from one sample in a study of shared clonotypes between healthy human individuals. Libraries were prepared by immunoSEQ multiplex PCR; TCRdb keeps only in-frame clonotypes and omits some of them. The sample shows about a million clones, more than 60% of them seen only once. Source material: memory CD4+ T cells sorted from blood. Receptor source: a young man in good health. Both conserved end residues are part of each CDR3. Fields, in order: J gene, V gene, CDR3 length, clone size, D gene, CDR3 protein, CDR3 DNA. A D gene is named only where the DNA matches it firmly. Part of the rows lack a size; the others show once, few, many or a class for expanded clones.

TRBJ1-2 TRBV5-1 15 . TRBD1 CASSLGGQGHYGYTF TGCGCCAGCAGCTTGGGAGGACAGGGCCACTATGGCTACACCTTC
TRBJ1-3 TRBV6-6 14 . . CASSLGPSGNTIYF TGTGCCAGCAGCCTGGGCCCTTCTGGAAACACCATATATTTT
TRBJ1-5 TRBV19 16 . TRBD1 CASSIQHRGANQPQHF TGTGCCAGTAGTATTCAGCACAGGGGTGCGAATCAGCCCCAGCATTTT
TRBJ1-1 TRBV30 14 . TRBD1 CAWRNKTGGTEAFF TGTGCCTGGAGAAACAAGACAGGGGGCACTGAAGCTTTCTTT
TRBJ2-1 TRBV19 13 . TRBD2 CASRLAGNNEQFF TGTGCCAGTAGACTAGCGGGGAACAATGAGCAGTTCTTC
TRBJ2-1 TRBV5-6 15 . TRBD2 CASSRVAGLYNEQFF TGTGCCAGCAGCCGCGTAGCGGGACTATACAATGAGCAGTTCTTC
TRBJ1-2 TRBV28 18 . TRBD1 CATQGGVRGRDPFYGYTF TGTGCCACCCAGGGGGGAGTACGGGGGCGAGACCCCTTTTATGGCTACACCTTC
TRBJ2-3 TRBV20-1 9 . . CSAGLAQYF TGCAGTGCAGGGTTGGCGCAGTATTTT
TRBJ2-1 TRBV10-2 13 . . CASSGASTREQFF TGCGCCAGCAGTGGGGCTAGCACGCGTGAGCAGTTCTTC
TRBJ2-5 TRBV5-1 15 . TRBD1 CASTLQGQPYETQYF TGCGCCAGCACCCTTCAGGGACAGCCTTATGAGACCCAGTACTTC
TRBJ1-5 TRBV2 14 . . CASSDDSGNQPQHF TGTGCCAGCAGTGACGACAGTGGCAATCAGCCCCAGCATTTT
TRBJ2-5 TRBV6-1 13 once TRBD1 CASRQGGLETQYF TGTGCCAGCCGACAGGGGGGGTTGGAGACCCAGTACTTC
TRBJ2-1 TRBV28 12 . . CASGGYYNEQFF TGTGCCAGCGGGGGGTACTACAATGAGCAGTTCTTC
TRBJ2-7 TRBV5-1 14 . TRBD2 CASSWGSGGYEQYF TGCGCCAGCAGCTGGGGTTCGGGGGGCTACGAGCAGTACTTC
TRBJ2-7 TRBV25-1 13 once TRBD1 CASSGQGAGEQYF TGTGCCAGCAGTGGGCAGGGGGCGGGAGAGCAGTACTTC
TRBJ2-1 TRBV7-3 15 few . CASSPVRGDYNEQFF TGTGCCAGCAGCCCCGTGAGGGGGGACTACAATGAGCAGTTCTTC
TRBJ1-5 TRBV2 14 . TRBD1 CASGKGAGNQPQHF TGTGCCAGCGGGAAGGGGGCCGGCAATCAGCCCCAGCATTTT
TRBJ2-2 TRBV30 15 . TRBD2 CAWRTSGRLTGELFF TGTGCCTGGCGGACTAGCGGGAGACTCACCGGGGAGCTGTTTTTT
TRBJ1-2 TRBV6-5 13 . . CASTYGQNYGYTF TGTGCCAGCACCTACGGGCAGAACTATGGCTACACCTTC
TRBJ2-3 TRBV5-4 13 few . CASSPLSTDTQYF TGTGCCAGCAGTCCCCTTTCTACAGATACGCAGTATTTT
TRBJ2-7 TRBV28 15 . TRBD1 CASCTAGQGPYEQYF TGTGCCAGCTGCACCGCGGGACAGGGGCCCTACGAGCAGTACTTC
TRBJ1-4 TRBV14 15 . TRBD1 CASSPRTGGSEKLFF TGTGCCAGCAGCCCTCGGACAGGGGGGAGTGAAAAACTGTTTTTT
TRBJ2-1 TRBV6-5 12 . . CASSVNYNEQFF TGTGCCAGCAGTGTAAATTACAATGAGCAGTTCTTC
TRBJ2-4 TRBV5-4 14 few . CASSLGGAKNIQYF TGTGCCAGCAGCTTGGGGGGAGCCAAAAACATTCAGTACTTC
TRBJ1-1 TRBV7-9 15 . . CASSLGGEMNTEAFF TGTGCCAGCAGCTTAGGGGGGGAGATGAACACTGAAGCTTTCTTT
TRBJ1-6 TRBV6-5 14 . TRBD1 CASSYRGQNSPLHF TGTGCCAGCAGTTACAGGGGGCAGAATTCACCCCTCCACTTT
TRBJ2-5 TRBV10-3 14 few TRBD1 CAISTGTGQETQYF TGTGCCATCAGTACCGGGACAGGGCAAGAGACCCAGTACTTC
TRBJ2-3 TRBV2 15 . TRBD1 CASSDDRGATDTQYF TGTGCCAGCAGTGATGACAGGGGTGCCACAGATACGCAGTATTTT
TRBJ1-5 TRBV5-1 14 . TRBD1 CASSLGDRDQPQHF TGCGCCAGCAGCTTGGGGGACAGAGATCAGCCCCAGCATTTT
TRBJ2-2 TRBV11-3 14 once . CASSLGGGSGELFF TGTGCCAGCAGCTTAGGGGGCGGGTCCGGGGAGCTGTTTTTT
TRBJ2-7 TRBV5-1 15 . TRBD2 CASSLVLAGGEEQYF TGCGCCAGCAGCTTGGTACTAGCGGGAGGCGAAGAGCAGTACTTC
TRBJ1-2 TRBV18 14 . . CASSHSGTEYGYTF TGTGCCAGCTCACATTCCGGGACGGAATATGGCTACACCTTC
TRBJ2-1 TRBV4-2 15 . . CASSQDFRQGGEQFF TGTGCCAGCAGCCAAGACTTCCGCCAGGGCGGTGAGCAGTTCTTC
TRBJ1-5 TRBV28 18 . . CASSFQDKPLSGNQPQHF TGTGCCAGCAGTTTCCAGGACAAGCCACTCTCGGGCAATCAGCCCCAGCATTTT
TRBJ1-1 TRBV18 14 . TRBD1 CASSSTGGRTEAFF TGTGCCAGCTCATCGACAGGGGGCCGAACTGAAGCTTTCTTT
TRBJ2-3 TRBV20-1 10 . . CSGQTDTQYF TGCAGCGGACAGACAGATACGCAGTATTTT
TRBJ2-7 TRBV27 12 . . CAQMEWVGEQYF TGTGCCCAAATGGAGTGGGTTGGCGAGCAGTACTTC
TRBJ1-1 TRBV5-1 16 once . CASSPEGWTGNTEAFF TGCGCCAGCAGCCCTGAAGGATGGACGGGGAACACTGAAGCTTTCTTT
TRBJ1-6 TRBV7-2 15 . TRBD1 CASSSQGTGTLTLHF TGTGCCAGCAGCTCCCAAGGGACAGGTACGCTGACCCTCCACTTT
TRBJ1-5 TRBV30 16 . . CAWTQGRLFRNQPQHF TGTGCCTGGACTCAGGGGAGGCTTTTCCGCAATCAGCCCCAGCATTTT
TRBJ2-5 TRBV20-1 11 . . CSVTGEETQYF TGCAGTGTGACAGGCGAAGAGACCCAGTACTTC
TRBJ2-4 TRBV6-1 13 . . CASSLWAKNIQYF TGTGCCAGCAGCCTTTGGGCCAAAAACATTCAGTACTTC
TRBJ1-2 TRBV6-6 14 . . CASSTPDGNYGYTF TGTGCCAGCAGTACCCCGGACGGAAACTATGGCTACACCTTC
TRBJ1-2 TRBV30 12 . . CAWNEGHYGYTF TGTGCCTGGAACGAGGGACACTATGGCTACACCTTC
TRBJ2-6 TRBV14 17 . . CASSHLALGVGANVLTF TGTGCCAGCAGCCATCTCGCTTTGGGGGTAGGGGCCAACGTCCTGACTTTC
TRBJ1-5 TRBV9 14 few TRBD1 CASSPGQGLKPQHF TGTGCCAGCAGCCCGGGACAGGGTCTGAAGCCCCAGCATTTT
TRBJ2-1 TRBV11-3 15 . TRBD2 CASSLTSGDWNEQFF TGTGCCAGCAGCTTAACTAGCGGGGATTGGAATGAGCAGTTCTTC
TRBJ2-6 TRBV18 16 . . CASSPTSPEGTNVLTF TGTGCCAGCTCCCCAACCAGTCCCGAGGGGACCAACGTCCTGACTTTC